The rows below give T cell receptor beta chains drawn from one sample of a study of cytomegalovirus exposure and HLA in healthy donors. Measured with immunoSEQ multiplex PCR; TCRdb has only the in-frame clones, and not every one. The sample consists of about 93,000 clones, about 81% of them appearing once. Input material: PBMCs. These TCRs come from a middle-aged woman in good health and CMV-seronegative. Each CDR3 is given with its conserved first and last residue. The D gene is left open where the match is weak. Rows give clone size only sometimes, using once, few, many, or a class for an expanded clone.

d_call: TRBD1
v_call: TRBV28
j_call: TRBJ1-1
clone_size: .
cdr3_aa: CASRLQGALVAFF
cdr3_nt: TGTGCCAGCAGATTACAGGGGGCGCTCGTAGCTTTCTTT

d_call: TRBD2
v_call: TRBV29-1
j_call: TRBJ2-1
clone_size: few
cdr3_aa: CSGGLAGGSYNEQFF
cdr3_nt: TGCAGCGGGGGACTAGCGGGAGGGTCGTACAATGAGCAGTTCTTC

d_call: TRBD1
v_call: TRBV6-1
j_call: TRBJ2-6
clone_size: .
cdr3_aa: CASSGWDRGSGANVLTF
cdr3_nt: TGTGCCAGCAGTGGGTGGGACAGGGGATCTGGGGCCAACGTCCTGACTTTC

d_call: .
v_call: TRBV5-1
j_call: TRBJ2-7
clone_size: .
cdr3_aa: CASSLKGHVPSYEQYF
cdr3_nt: TGCGCCAGCAGCTTGAAGGGACACGTTCCCTCCTACGAGCAGTACTTC

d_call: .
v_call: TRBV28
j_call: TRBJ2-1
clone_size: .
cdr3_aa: CASSLSAGAYNEQFF
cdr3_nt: TGTGCCAGCAGTTTATCGGCAGGGGCCTACAATGAGCAGTTCTTC

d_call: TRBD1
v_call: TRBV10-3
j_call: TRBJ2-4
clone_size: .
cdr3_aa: CAIRGDRDTKNIQYF
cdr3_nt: TGTGCCATCAGGGGCGACAGGGATACCAAAAACATTCAGTACTTC

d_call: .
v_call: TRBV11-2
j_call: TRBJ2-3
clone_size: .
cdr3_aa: CATSWGESGDTQYF
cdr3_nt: TGTGCCACCTCCTGGGGGGAGTCGGGAGATACGCAGTATTTT

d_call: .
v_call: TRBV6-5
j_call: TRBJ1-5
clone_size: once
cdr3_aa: CASKPQGGGNQPQHF
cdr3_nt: TGTGCCAGCAAGCCACAGGGAGGGGGCAATCAGCCCCAGCATTTT

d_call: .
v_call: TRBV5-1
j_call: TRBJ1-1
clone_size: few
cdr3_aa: CASSLAGGSTEAFF
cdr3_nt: TGCGCCAGCAGCTTGGCCGGAGGGAGCACTGAAGCTTTCTTT

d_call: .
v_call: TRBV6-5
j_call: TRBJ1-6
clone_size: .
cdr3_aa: CASSGWASYNSPLHF
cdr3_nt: TGTGCCAGCAGTGGGTGGGCGTCCTATAATTCACCCCTCCACTTT

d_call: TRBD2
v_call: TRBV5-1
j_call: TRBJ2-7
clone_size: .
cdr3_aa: CASSLGSGGGSYEQYF
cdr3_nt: TGCGCCAGCAGCTTGGGGTCGGGAGGGGGATCCTACGAGCAGTACTTC

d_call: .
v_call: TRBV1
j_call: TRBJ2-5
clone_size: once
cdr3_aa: CTSSHLTGGGKTQYF
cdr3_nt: TGCACCAGCAGCCACCTTACAGGGGGCGGGAAGACCCAGTACTTC

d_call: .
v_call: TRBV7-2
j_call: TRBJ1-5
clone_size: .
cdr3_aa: CASSLGTGYGSNQPQHF
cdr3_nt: TGTGCCAGCAGCTTAGGAACGGGGTATGGTAGCAATCAGCCCCAGCATTTT